This T cell receptor beta chain originates from a study of T cells after yellow fever vaccination. The overall study: Preparation of the low-cell-number fractions used SMART-Seq v4 Ultra Low Input. General observations from the study: Most primary-vaccination clones recurred post-booster (roughly 96% CD4, 88% CD8). Across the CD4 and CD8 compartments, a small share of clonotypes was present in both.

V shed 8 bases and J shed 7 bases, with 18 bases lying between them. CDR3 length equals 14 residues. TCRdb called the 5' RACE reads again in MiXCR, with one record for every CDR3 protein. The sample has hundreds of thousands of distinct CDR3 sequences, about 17% seen once. This clonotype has a handful of counts. What it binds is not known. The clonotype originates from a man aged 18 to 35 who received the YFV17D yellow fever vaccine. The rearrangement uses TRBV12-3 or TRBV12-4 and TRBJ2-4; maybe TRBD2 (5 bases). The sample here was PBMCs, taken before the yellow fever booster vaccination. The CDR3 DNA is TGTGCCAGCGCAAGTCCAGGCGGGTGGAACATTCAGTACTTC. This encodes CASASPGGWNIQYF.